This T cell receptor (beta chain) appears in the sequencing data of a study of T-cell memory formation after mild COVID-19. Study context: There were largely donor-specific TCR clusters.

Study-wide results and caveats: Some responding clones appeared in pre-infection memory, suggesting cross-reactive memory joined. SARS-CoV-2 specificity was not confirmed for second-wave clones peaking on day 37.

As to this clonotype: Antigen specificity is unknown.

Libraries for TCRalpha and TCRbeta carried sample barcodes and unique molecular identifiers via 5'RACE. TCRdb analysed the 5' RACE reads with MiXCR anew, one entry per CDR3 protein. The sample has about 84,000 distinct CDR3 sequences, about 14% seen once. The V end lost 7 bases, the J end lost 7 bases, and 9 bases lay between the germline ends. In germline, CDR1 is SGDLS, CDR2 YYNGEE. There are 11 residues in the CDR3. The sequencing sample was made of PBMCs or a T cell subset sorted from them (not recorded which). This TCR was sampled from an adult woman who had mild COVID-19 (a few samples of this study predate the infection). Cell type and time point are not known. The rearrangement uses TRBV9 and TRBJ2-1; tentatively, D is TRBD2 (5 bases). The CDR3 loop is CASGRDNEQFF. The CDR3, as DNA: TGTGCCAGCGGACGGGATAATGAGCAGTTCTTC.